This T cell receptor beta chain was recovered during a study of OX40 agonist ivuxolimab in advanced cancers. As for the study in general: Prior anti-PD-1, anti-PD-L1 or anti-CTLA-4 therapy did not bar entry, and more than 35% had some.

Clones were read by immunoSEQ multiplex PCR, and TCRdb kept only the in-frame ones, dropping some. Of 100,000 or so clones detected, approximately 80% appear once; the ten largest clones hold about 5.5%. The germline gives CDR1 GTSNPN, CDR2 SVGIG (reference sequence). This CDR3 has 12 amino acids. V lost 3 bases to trimming and J lost 7 bases, with 10 bases between them. The chain has TRBV30 and TRBJ1-5; D gene unclear. The clonotype was recovered from an adult with an advanced solid tumor such as melanoma, head and neck, liver or kidney cancer. The specimen was CD4+ or CD8+ T cells sorted from blood, collected in a trial of the OX40 agonist ivuxolimab. CDR3 region: CAWSSGRQPQHF. DNA of the CDR3: TGTGCCTGGAGCTCCGGACGGCAGCCCCAGCATTTT.